This T cell receptor beta chain was recovered during a study of early T cells in non-severe SARS-CoV-2 infection. Study summary: Investigators sequenced bulk RNA drawn from unsorted whole blood, and chains remained unpaired. Study-wide findings and caveats: Sequences matched to VDJdb favored anti-spike CD8 responses, while private and CD4 specificities were missed.

This clonotype was counted at least ten times. The antigen is undetermined. This CDR3 has 15 residues. The library protocol tagged individual cDNA molecules with unique molecular identifiers. TCRdb re-analysed the 5' RACE reads in MiXCR, keeping a single row per CDR3 protein. Of about 30,000 distinct CDR3 sequences listed, under 5% are singletons. The chain recombines TRBV21-1 with TRBJ2-7; the table names TRBD1, a call not compared with the DNA. TRBV21-1 is listed as a pseudogene. The clonotype was recovered from an adult who was a healthcare worker with PCR-confirmed SARS-CoV-2 infection or an uninfected control (not recorded which). Sequences were obtained from whole blood. In nucleotides, the CDR3 is TGTGCCAGCAGTCCGGGACAGGGGGACCCCTACGAGCAGTACTTC. Protein product: CASSPGQGDPYEQYF.